This TCR beta chain stems from a study of breast tumors, draining lymph nodes, adjacent tissues. Study-level results: Most tumor T cells seemingly derive from lymph node, then expand in tumor. Tumors had less TCR diversity than lymph nodes, more than nontumor tissue.

The CDR3 contains 17 residues. Germline loops: CDR1 WSHSY, CDR2 SAAADI. Samples came from axillary lymph nodes draining the breast cancer. On this clonotype: Its antigen is currently unknown. A junction boundary mismatches the germline segment, possibly from a read error.

TCRdb ran MiXCR on the multiplex PCR reads and lists one entry per CDR3 protein. This repertoire shows under 350,000 distinct CDR3 sequences, around 30% found once; its top ten account for under 1.2%. Sequencing was performed on axillary lymph node tissue. The receptor's source is a female donor with breast cancer. Some clones in this sample may be carry-over from other donors' samples. V usage is TRBV10-2 and J usage is TRBJ2-6; D is possibly TRBD1 (5 bases). The chain's CDR3 is CVSSHSQGPSGANALTF. DNA for the CDR3: TGCGTCAGCAGTCATTCCCAGGGTCCCTCTGGGGCCAACGCCCTGACTTTC.